The source of this TCR beta chain is a study of regulatory T cells in long-lasting Graves disease. This CDR3 has 13 amino acids. Germline CDR1 and CDR2: MDHEN and SYDVKM. V was cut by 4 bases and J by 1 base, with 6 bases left in between. Arm-PCR of CDR3 regions and iRepertoire HTBI primers were used to build TCR beta libraries. TCRdb fed the multiplex PCR reads into MiXCR, producing one record per CDR3 protein. The sample has approximately 440,000 distinct CDR3 sequences, 20% to 30% seen once. As to time point: persistent/refractory GD, antithyroid drugs over 5 years with positive TRAb. Following extraction of RNA from PBMCs, that RNA was used to make the TCR library.

The TCR originated in a female donor with Graves disease. The chain uses TRBV28 and TRBJ2-3; D is undetermined. The input for sequencing was peripheral blood mononuclear cells (PBMCs), taken when the disease was refractory, from a patient treated with antithyroid drugs. CDR3 amino acids: CASSSPGTDTQYF. Here the CDR3 DNA reads TGTGCCAGCAGTTCTCCCGGCACAGATACGCAGTATTTT.